This record concerns one T cell receptor beta chain sequence. The assay was immunoSEQ multiplex PCR, and TCRdb's table has in-frame clones only and misses some. The data contain approximately 250,000 clones, 70% to 90% of them seen just once; the ten biggest clones take up about an eighth. This entry is derived from a study of blood T cell repertoires in COVID-19. Study-level information: The origin of the acute and convalescent COVID-19 samples was the United States, Italy and Spain. Nucleic acid was either cDNA or gDNA, and it came from T cells, B-cell-depleted T cells, or PBMCs.

The CDR3 loop spans 14 amino acids. CDR1 and CDR2 (germline): MNHEY, SMNVEV (reference sequence). The J segment lost 2 bases and the V segment lost 5 bases, leaving 4 bases of the junction unmatched. V and J are TRBV27 and TRBJ2-3; 7 bases match TRBD2. Source material: peripheral blood. The clonotype comes from a woman in her seventies with COVID-19, enrolled during active disease. Here the CDR3 reads CASSPSGSTDTQYF. CDR3 bases: TGTGCCAGCAGTCCTAGCGGTTCCACAGATACGCAGTATTTT.